These T cell receptor beta chains were read from a single sample in a study of type 1 regulatory T cells. TCRdb re-derived calls from the reads in MiXCR, one entry per CDR3 protein. The data hold tens of thousands of distinct CDR3 sequences, with around 20% observed a single time. For these TCRs, the target antigens are not known. The sequencing input was cultured type 1 regulatory T (Tr1) cells, either the whole culture or a sorted fraction (not recorded which). Receptor source: a human donor in good health. CDR3s include the opening cysteine and the closing phenylalanine or tryptophan. Each record gives: clone size, V gene, J gene, D gene, CDR3 protein, CDR3 DNA. A D gene is named only where the DNA matches it firmly. The size field is filled for only some rows; it gives once, few, many or a size class.

abundance: few; v_gene: TRBV5-1; j_gene: TRBJ2-3; d_gene: .; CDR3aa: CASSLGALASTDTQYF; CDR3nt: TGCGCCAGCAGCTTGGGGGCCTTGGCTAGCACAGATACGCAGTATTTT
abundance: .; v_gene: TRBV7-3; j_gene: TRBJ1-2; d_gene: .; CDR3aa: CASSPGNYGYTF; CDR3nt: TGTGCCAGCAGTCCAGGAAACTATGGCTACACCTTC
abundance: few; v_gene: TRBV2; j_gene: TRBJ2-1; d_gene: TRBD2; CDR3aa: CASSAVTSGNNEQFF; CDR3nt: TGTGCCAGCAGTGCGGTGACTAGCGGGAACAATGAGCAGTTCTTC
abundance: few; v_gene: TRBV5-1; j_gene: TRBJ2-7; d_gene: .; CDR3aa: CASSLGHSQVYEQYF; CDR3nt: TGCGCCAGCAGCTTAGGACATTCCCAAGTTTACGAGCAGTACTTC
abundance: .; v_gene: TRBV10-3; j_gene: TRBJ2-5; d_gene: .; CDR3aa: CAISEGSGKETQYF; CDR3nt: TGTGCCATCAGTGAGGGTAGCGGTAAAGAGACCCAGTACTTC
abundance: many; v_gene: TRBV5-1; j_gene: TRBJ2-3; d_gene: TRBD2; CDR3aa: CASARREETDTQYF; CDR3nt: TGCGCCAGCGCACGGCGGGAGGAAACAGATACGCAGTATTTT
abundance: few; v_gene: TRBV18; j_gene: TRBJ1-1; d_gene: TRBD1; CDR3aa: CASSHAPQGAPNTEAFF; CDR3nt: TGTGCCAGCTCACACGCTCCACAGGGGGCGCCGAACACTGAAGCTTTCTTT
abundance: .; v_gene: TRBV27; j_gene: TRBJ1-5; d_gene: TRBD1; CDR3aa: CASSITGVQPQHF; CDR3nt: TGTGCCAGCAGTATAACAGGGGTCCAGCCCCAGCATTTT
abundance: few; v_gene: TRBV20-1; j_gene: TRBJ2-5; d_gene: TRBD2; CDR3aa: CSAIVLAGEVETQYF; CDR3nt: TGCAGTGCTATCGTCTTGGCGGGAGAGGTAGAGACCCAGTACTTC
abundance: few; v_gene: TRBV12-3/TRBV12-4; j_gene: TRBJ2-5; d_gene: .; CDR3aa: CASSFISGAQYF; CDR3nt: TGTGCCAGCAGTTTCATTAGTGGGGCCCAGTACTTC
abundance: .; v_gene: TRBV28; j_gene: TRBJ2-7; d_gene: TRBD2; CDR3aa: CASSLTGLAGANEQYF; CDR3nt: TGTGCCAGCAGCTTAACGGGACTAGCGGGAGCCAACGAGCAGTACTTC
abundance: few; v_gene: TRBV20-1; j_gene: TRBJ2-5; d_gene: .; CDR3aa: CSARSLETQYF; CDR3nt: TGCAGTGCTAGGTCTTTGGAGACCCAGTACTTC
abundance: .; v_gene: TRBV6-2/TRBV6-3; j_gene: TRBJ2-1; d_gene: TRBD2; CDR3aa: CASRLAGIYNEQFF; CDR3nt: TGTGCCAGCAGACTAGCGGGCATCTACAATGAGCAGTTCTTC
abundance: .; v_gene: TRBV29-1; j_gene: TRBJ2-3; d_gene: .; CDR3aa: CSVITPGQSTDTQYF; CDR3nt: TGCAGCGTTATAACCCCGGGACAAAGCACAGATACGCAGTATTTT
abundance: many; v_gene: TRBV5-1; j_gene: TRBJ1-1; d_gene: .; CDR3aa: CASSLGVNTEAFF; CDR3nt: TGCGCCAGCAGCTTGGGGGTGAACACTGAAGCTTTCTTT
abundance: few; v_gene: TRBV5-1; j_gene: TRBJ1-5; d_gene: TRBD1; CDR3aa: CASLFGDRGFGGNQPQHF; CDR3nt: TGCGCCAGCCTCTTTGGGGACAGGGGATTCGGAGGCAATCAGCCCCAGCATTTT
abundance: many; v_gene: TRBV3-1; j_gene: TRBJ1-2; d_gene: TRBD1; CDR3aa: CASSQEDRAGGYTF; CDR3nt: TGTGCCAGCAGCCAAGAGGACAGGGCGGGTGGCTACACCTTC
abundance: many; v_gene: TRBV29-1; j_gene: TRBJ2-4; d_gene: .; CDR3aa: CSVEAWGDVGFRNIQYF; CDR3nt: TGCAGCGTTGAAGCCTGGGGAGACGTCGGATTTAGGAACATTCAGTACTTC
abundance: few; v_gene: TRBV5-1; j_gene: TRBJ2-7; d_gene: .; CDR3aa: CASSLDSFIGGGEQYF; CDR3nt: TGCGCCAGCAGCTTGGACTCGTTCATCGGAGGTGGCGAGCAGTACTTC
abundance: few; v_gene: TRBV20-1; j_gene: TRBJ1-4; d_gene: .; CDR3aa: CSASGLTSRGEKLFF; CDR3nt: TGCAGTGCTAGTGGGCTAACAAGTAGGGGTGAAAAACTGTTTTTT
abundance: .; v_gene: TRBV3-1; j_gene: TRBJ2-1; d_gene: TRBD2; CDR3aa: CASSRAGGINEQFF; CDR3nt: TGTGCCAGCAGCCGAGCGGGAGGAATAAATGAGCAGTTCTTC
abundance: few; v_gene: TRBV6-2/TRBV6-3; j_gene: TRBJ2-5; d_gene: .; CDR3aa: CASSNPLETQYF; CDR3nt: TGTGCCAGCAGTAATCCTTTAGAGACCCAGTACTTC
abundance: .; v_gene: TRBV18; j_gene: TRBJ1-1; d_gene: .; CDR3aa: CASSLVNPGPQLAEAFF; CDR3nt: TGTGCCAGCTCACTAGTTAATCCGGGACCGCAGTTAGCTGAAGCTTTCTTT
abundance: few; v_gene: TRBV2; j_gene: TRBJ2-4; d_gene: TRBD2; CDR3aa: CASSEVAGRNIQYF; CDR3nt: TGTGCCAGCAGTGAAGTAGCGGGTAGAAACATTCAGTACTTC
abundance: few; v_gene: TRBV18; j_gene: TRBJ2-1; d_gene: .; CDR3aa: CASSPLGQISYNEQFF; CDR3nt: TGTGCCAGCTCACCCCTAGGACAGATCTCCTACAATGAGCAGTTCTTC
abundance: .; v_gene: TRBV5-1; j_gene: TRBJ2-1; d_gene: TRBD1; CDR3aa: CASSQRTGVNEQFF; CDR3nt: TGCGCCAGCAGCCAACGGACAGGGGTCAATGAGCAGTTCTTC
abundance: few; v_gene: TRBV5-1; j_gene: TRBJ2-5; d_gene: TRBD2; CDR3aa: CASSLINRGRVSETQYF; CDR3nt: TGCGCCAGCAGCTTGATAAACCGCGGGAGGGTTTCGGAGACCCAGTACTTC
abundance: few; v_gene: TRBV4-2; j_gene: TRBJ2-3; d_gene: .; CDR3aa: CASSQDESSTDTQYF; CDR3nt: TGTGCCAGCAGCCAAGATGAGTCTAGCACAGATACGCAGTATTTT
abundance: few; v_gene: TRBV12-3/TRBV12-4; j_gene: TRBJ2-1; d_gene: .; CDR3aa: CASSLRTAESYNEQFF; CDR3nt: TGTGCCAGCAGTTTACGGACAGCGGAGTCCTACAATGAGCAGTTCTTC
abundance: few; v_gene: TRBV9; j_gene: TRBJ1-3; d_gene: TRBD1; CDR3aa: CASSSTGGWTLGNTIYF; CDR3nt: TGTGCCAGCAGCTCCACAGGGGGCTGGACCCTCGGAAACACCATATATTTT
abundance: .; v_gene: TRBV20-1; j_gene: TRBJ2-7; d_gene: TRBD1; CDR3aa: CSADTRQGSYEQYF; CDR3nt: TGCAGTGCAGATACGAGACAGGGATCTTACGAGCAGTACTTC
abundance: .; v_gene: TRBV12-3/TRBV12-4; j_gene: TRBJ2-3; d_gene: .; CDR3aa: CASSGRPGDTQYF; CDR3nt: TGTGCCAGCAGTGGGCGGCCCGGAGATACGCAGTATTTT
abundance: few; v_gene: TRBV5-1; j_gene: TRBJ1-1; d_gene: .; CDR3aa: CASSDMDTSNTEAFF; CDR3nt: TGCGCCAGCAGCGATATGGACACCTCGAACACTGAAGCTTTCTTT
abundance: .; v_gene: TRBV7-9; j_gene: TRBJ2-3; d_gene: TRBD2; CDR3aa: CASSFGTSKDTQYF; CDR3nt: TGTGCCAGCAGCTTTGGGACTAGCAAGGATACGCAGTATTTT
abundance: few; v_gene: TRBV27; j_gene: TRBJ2-7; d_gene: TRBD2; CDR3aa: CASRPLAGEFYEQYF; CDR3nt: TGTGCCAGCAGACCGCTAGCGGGAGAATTCTACGAGCAGTACTTC
abundance: .; v_gene: TRBV2; j_gene: TRBJ1-4; d_gene: .; CDR3aa: CASSRARAYEKLFF; CDR3nt: TGTGCCAGCAGTCGGGCCAGGGCCTATGAAAAACTGTTTTTT
abundance: few; v_gene: TRBV20-1; j_gene: TRBJ2-5; d_gene: .; CDR3aa: CSARDQRTQETQYF; CDR3nt: TGCAGTGCTAGAGATCAGCGGACCCAAGAGACCCAGTACTTC
abundance: .; v_gene: TRBV7-9; j_gene: TRBJ2-3; d_gene: .; CDR3aa: CASRPTGTDTQYF; CDR3nt: TGTGCCAGCAGACCCACGGGCACAGATACGCAGTATTTT
abundance: .; v_gene: TRBV3-1; j_gene: TRBJ1-2; d_gene: TRBD1; CDR3aa: CASSPQGQSNYGYTF; CDR3nt: TGTGCCAGCAGCCCTCAGGGACAGTCTAACTATGGCTACACCTTC
abundance: .; v_gene: TRBV5-1; j_gene: TRBJ1-1; d_gene: .; CDR3aa: CASSLARNTEAFF; CDR3nt: TGCGCCAGCAGCTTAGCCAGGAACACTGAAGCTTTCTTT
abundance: .; v_gene: TRBV12-3/TRBV12-4; j_gene: TRBJ1-4; d_gene: .; CDR3aa: CASSQGNRGEKLLF; CDR3nt: TGTGCCAGCAGCCAAGGGAATAGGGGTGAAAAACTGCTTTTT
abundance: .; v_gene: TRBV5-1; j_gene: TRBJ2-2; d_gene: .; CDR3aa: CASSLNSNTGELFF; CDR3nt: TGCGCCAGCAGCTTGAACTCAAACACCGGGGAGCTGTTTTTT
abundance: many; v_gene: TRBV5-1; j_gene: TRBJ2-3; d_gene: .; CDR3aa: CASSPPTDTQYF; CDR3nt: TGCGCCAGCAGCCCACCCACAGATACGCAGTATTTT
abundance: once; v_gene: TRBV20-1; j_gene: TRBJ1-1; d_gene: TRBD1; CDR3aa: CSARRDRNTEAFF; CDR3nt: TGCAGTGCTAGAAGGGACAGGAACACTGAAGCTTTCTTT
abundance: many; v_gene: TRBV20-1; j_gene: TRBJ2-7; d_gene: .; CDR3aa: CSARGRLVSYEQYF; CDR3nt: TGCAGTGCTAGAGGTCGTCTGGTCTCCTACGAGCAGTACTTC
abundance: many; v_gene: TRBV12-3/TRBV12-4; j_gene: TRBJ1-4; d_gene: .; CDR3aa: CASSSTGSGDLFF; CDR3nt: TGTGCCAGCAGTTCGACCGGTTCCGGAGACCTGTTTTTT
abundance: few; v_gene: TRBV20-1; j_gene: TRBJ2-7; d_gene: .; CDR3aa: CSAPLESRLYYEQYF; CDR3nt: TGCAGTGCTCCCCTTGAGTCTAGACTCTACTACGAGCAGTACTTC
abundance: .; v_gene: TRBV6-5; j_gene: TRBJ2-2; d_gene: .; CDR3aa: CASRRAGANGELFF; CDR3nt: TGTGCCAGCAGACGTGCGGGGGCTAACGGGGAGCTGTTTTTT
abundance: medium-sized; v_gene: TRBV9; j_gene: TRBJ1-2; d_gene: .; CDR3aa: CASSVQGSGYTF; CDR3nt: TGTGCCAGCAGCGTTCAGGGGTCGGGCTACACCTTC
abundance: .; v_gene: TRBV5-1; j_gene: TRBJ1-2; d_gene: .; CDR3aa: CASSPGQRVYGYTF; CDR3nt: TGCGCCAGCAGCCCCGGACAGAGGGTTTATGGCTACACCTTC
abundance: few; v_gene: TRBV12-3/TRBV12-4; j_gene: TRBJ2-7; d_gene: .; CDR3aa: CASRYSPTYEQYF; CDR3nt: TGTGCCAGCAGATACAGTCCCACCTACGAGCAGTACTTC
abundance: .; v_gene: TRBV6-5; j_gene: TRBJ1-5; d_gene: TRBD1; CDR3aa: CASSFSGGNQPQHF; CDR3nt: TGTGCCAGCAGCTTCTCAGGGGGTAATCAGCCCCAGCATTTT
abundance: few; v_gene: TRBV12-3/TRBV12-4; j_gene: TRBJ2-4; d_gene: TRBD2; CDR3aa: CASTIAGSGNIQYF; CDR3nt: TGTGCCAGCACTATAGCGGGATCGGGGAACATTCAGTACTTC
abundance: .; v_gene: TRBV28; j_gene: TRBJ1-2; d_gene: .; CDR3aa: CASIFSGRNYGYTF; CDR3nt: TGTGCCAGCATCTTTAGTGGCAGGAACTATGGCTACACCTTC
abundance: many; v_gene: TRBV7-3; j_gene: TRBJ2-5; d_gene: .; CDR3aa: CASSYRGGETQYF; CDR3nt: TGTGCCAGCAGCTACCGAGGGGGAGAGACCCAGTACTTC
abundance: few; v_gene: TRBV5-1; j_gene: TRBJ2-1; d_gene: .; CDR3aa: CASSQTQGEQFF; CDR3nt: TGCGCCAGCAGCCAAACACAGGGTGAGCAGTTCTTC
abundance: .; v_gene: TRBV5-6; j_gene: TRBJ2-7; d_gene: .; CDR3aa: CASSLTGAGEQYF; CDR3nt: TGTGCCAGCAGCTTGACGGGGGCAGGCGAGCAGTACTTC